The source of this T cell receptor (beta chain) is a study of beta chain features in type 1 diabetes (dated by TCRdb to the late 2010s). Regarding the research as a whole: Mean age, gender distribution, total cell number and subset yield did not differ between patients and healthy donors. The study compared TCRB repertoires of sorted circulating CD4+ T cell subsets between recently diagnosed type 1 diabetes patients and matched healthy donors. A total of 90 million to 140 million sorted cells were examined across all samples, and RNA yield correlated strongly with the number of cells per subset. Regulatory and stem cell-like memory subsets were obtained from only 8 patients and roughly 8 healthy donors, while naive and central memory subsets were obtained from all 30 or so donors. What the authors observed across the whole study: In all four CD4+ subsets, TCRB CDR3 length was moderately but significantly shorter in type 1 diabetes patients. Shorter templates might be favored by PCR, yet because patient and control samples were amplified and corrected together, any such skew would affect both groups equally. Sequencing cDNA rather than genomic DNA could over-represent highly expressing activated cells, although activation and CD3 levels did not differ between groups. HLA sub-analyses involved small numbers of individuals, so any influence of HLA type on TCRB rearrangement remained unresolved. At VDJ recombination sites, patients with type 1 diabetes made fewer insertions and deleted more nucleotides, a pattern implying thymic rearrangement abnormalities. Naive, central memory and regulatory TCRB repertoires appeared more similar among patients than among healthy donors.

Counted from cysteine to phenylalanine, this CDR3 has 18 amino acids. Only the CDR3 part of the read is kept: 54 bases, read in frame from the first base. The germline V gene provides CDR1 MGHRA and CDR2 YSYEKL. Compared with germline, V lacks 5 bases and J lacks 3 bases; bases without a gene match: 16. The entire amount of isolated RNA was reverse transcribed using the High Capacity cDNA Reverse Transcription Kit, so the sequenced TCRB transcripts were expressed ones. Deep immunoSEQ sequencing was performed on naive, central memory and regulatory T cell samples, with an average of about 3.57 million total reads per sample. After sorted cells were lysed in RLT buffer, RNA was extracted with DNase-treated RNeasy Micro or Mini kits, with the choice depending on cell number. To prevent cross-contamination, each cell subset was processed individually, whereas patient and healthy donor samples were processed jointly. The immunoSEQ multiplex PCR was used to amplify TCRB sequences from cDNA, yielding 87-bp fragments that span the CDR3 region. Amplicons were sequenced on the Illumina HiSeq platform. On the authors' methods: Synthetic template baselines were used to correct PCR bias computationally, reads within Hamming distance 2 were collapsed together, and singletons that could not be merged were discarded. Reads were aligned against IMGT so that V, D and J genes, CDR3 length and insertions or deletions at six rearrangement sites could be assigned. Within each subset, clonotype counts were normalized to sorted cell number, after which true diversity and Gini coefficients were computed with the tcR R package. The overlap coefficient, calculated on TCRB nucleotide sequences, was used to measure repertoire sharing. As a proxy for the pre-selection repertoire, out-of-frame TCRB sequences from naive cells were analyzed. The immuneACCESS repertoire file appears here via TCRdb, limited to in-frame rearrangements. These files lack a portion of the clones; in checked studies, under half of the deficit traces to unresolved V genes, and the cause of the others is not known. V and J calls and clone size are copied from that table; D and trimming were computed from the DNA. The sample table holds hundreds of thousands of clones, of which under 15% were seen once. The top ten clonotypes cover 0.02% to 0.025% of the sample.

From each donor, a single peripheral blood sample of 100 to 150 mL on average was drawn into heparinised tubes. Naive, central memory, regulatory and stem cell-like memory CD4+ T cells were sorted on a BD FACSAria II using a panel including CD45RO, CCR7, CD25, CD127, CD95 and CD27. A purity above 95% was achieved for all sorted populations. Right away, PBMCs were isolated by Lymphoprep density gradient centrifugation and were stained directly, with no culture step. To minimize batch effects, samples were stained and sorted in pairs, one healthy donor with one patient per experiment. This clone turned up a few times. The antigen it binds to is not known. No base quality values were provided; no much bigger clone lies one nucleotide off.

This clonotype was sampled from a man aged 18-30 years with type 1 diabetes. This chain is built from TRBV4-1 and TRBJ1-1, and 9 junctional nucleotides match TRBD1. Sequenced input: naive CD4+ T cells from blood. In light of the paper, this sample's cell subset or site label describes: true naive CD4+ T cells. The DNA is TGCGCCAGCAGCGGTGATACCCGGGACAGGGATCGAGACACTGAAGCTTTCTTT. This is translated as CASSGDTRDRDRDTEAFF.